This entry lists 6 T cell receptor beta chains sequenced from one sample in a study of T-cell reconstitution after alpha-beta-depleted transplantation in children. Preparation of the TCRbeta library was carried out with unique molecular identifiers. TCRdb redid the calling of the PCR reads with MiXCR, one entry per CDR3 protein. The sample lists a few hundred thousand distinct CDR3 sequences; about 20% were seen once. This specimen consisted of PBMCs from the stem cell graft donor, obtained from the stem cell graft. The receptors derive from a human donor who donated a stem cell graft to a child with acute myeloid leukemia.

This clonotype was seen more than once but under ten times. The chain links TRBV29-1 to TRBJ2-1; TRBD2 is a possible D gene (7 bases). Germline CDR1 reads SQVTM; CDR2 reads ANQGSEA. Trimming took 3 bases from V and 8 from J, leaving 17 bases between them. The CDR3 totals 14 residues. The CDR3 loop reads CSVESLVGGDEQFF. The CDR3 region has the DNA TGCAGCGTTGAGTCGCTAGTAGGGGGGGATGAGCAGTTCTTC.

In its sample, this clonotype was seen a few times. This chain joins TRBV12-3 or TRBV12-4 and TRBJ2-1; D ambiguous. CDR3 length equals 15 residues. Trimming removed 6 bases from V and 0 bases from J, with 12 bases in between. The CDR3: CASSYTPSSYNEQFF. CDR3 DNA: TGTGCCAGCAGCTACACCCCAAGCTCCTACAATGAGCAGTTCTTC.

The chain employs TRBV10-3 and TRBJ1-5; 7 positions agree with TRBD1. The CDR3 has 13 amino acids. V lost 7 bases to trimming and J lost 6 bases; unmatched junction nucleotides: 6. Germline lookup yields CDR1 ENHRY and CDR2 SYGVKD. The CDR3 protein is CAINTGVGQPQHF. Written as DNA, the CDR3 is TGTGCCATCAATACAGGGGTGGGTCAGCCCCAGCATTTT.

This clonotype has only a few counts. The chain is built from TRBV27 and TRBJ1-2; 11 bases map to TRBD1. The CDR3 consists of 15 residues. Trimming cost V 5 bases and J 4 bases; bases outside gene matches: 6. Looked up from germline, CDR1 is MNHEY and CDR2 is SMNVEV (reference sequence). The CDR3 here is CASSLGQGASYGYTF. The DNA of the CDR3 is TGTGCCAGCAGTCTCGGACAGGGGGCAAGCTATGGCTACACCTTC.

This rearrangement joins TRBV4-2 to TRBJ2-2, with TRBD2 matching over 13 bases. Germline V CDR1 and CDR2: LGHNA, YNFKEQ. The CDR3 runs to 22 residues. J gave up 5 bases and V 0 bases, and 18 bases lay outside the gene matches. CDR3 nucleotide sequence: TGTGCCAGCAGCCAAGAGGGGTATCTTCTGGGACTAGCGGGAACTAGTACCGGGGAGCTGTTTTTT. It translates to CASSQEGYLLGLAGTSTGELFF.

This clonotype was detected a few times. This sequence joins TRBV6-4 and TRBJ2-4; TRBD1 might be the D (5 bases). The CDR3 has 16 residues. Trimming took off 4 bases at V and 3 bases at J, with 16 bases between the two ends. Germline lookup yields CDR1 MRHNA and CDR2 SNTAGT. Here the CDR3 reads CASSGKREGVKNIQYF. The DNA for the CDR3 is TGTGCCAGCAGTGGAAAAAGAGAAGGGGTCAAAAACATTCAGTACTTC.